The sequence of this T cell receptor beta chain was determined in a study of regulatory T cells in long-lasting Graves disease (dated by TCRdb to the early 2020s). Notes on the research overall: Newly diagnosed Graves' disease patients had taken antithyroid drugs for less than 3 months. Patients with persistent Graves' disease were compared with patients with newly diagnosed Graves' disease using TCR sequencing and RNA sequencing of peripheral blood. The study was registered as a clinical trial and conducted in China. A total of roughly 33 samples were covered by TCR sequencing, comprising around 13 persistent and some 20 newly diagnosed Graves' disease patients.

Paper-wide results and their limitations: Persistent disease showed preferential use of TRBV28, TRBJ1-2 and TRBJ2-5, whereas newly diagnosed disease favored TRBV20-1 and TRBJ2-1. Persistent patients shared more public clonotypes among themselves (2,741) than newly diagnosed patients did (over 900). Compared with newly diagnosed patients, persistent Graves' disease patients had lower TCR Shannon entropy and fewer highly expanded clones, which suggests clonal expansion. As a limitation, the authors acknowledged that the small sample size may reduce accuracy. Only peripheral blood was studied, because thyroid tissue, the primary lesion, was inaccessible. Sequencing and analysis were limited to the TCR beta chain.

The time point label here, explained by the study, means: newly diagnosed GD, antithyroid drugs for less than 3 months. For both TCR sequencing and RNA sequencing, RNA was extracted from PBMCs using TRIzol. The diagnosis of Graves' disease followed American Thyroid Association guidelines. Patients for the study were recruited at an endocrinology department in Xi'an, China. Each patient gave around 9.2 milliliters of peripheral blood, collected in an EDTA anticoagulant tube. Ficoll Paque Plus density gradient separation was used to isolate PBMCs, and no additional T cell sorting was done. An Agilent 2100 Bioanalyzer and agarose gel were used to check RNA quality, while a NanoDrop 2000 measured RNA concentration. This clonotype showed up many times. Its specific antigen is unknown. Base qualities are not at hand, and no much larger clone is one base apart. The library was generated by multiplex PCR. Sequenced on an Illumina HiSeq 4000. To build TCR beta libraries, CDR3 regions were amplified by Arm-PCR using iRepertoire HTBI primers. Before sequencing, the PCR products went through gel purification. The study's processing was this. Gene usage analysis of CDR3 amino acid clonotypes used the 60 to 75 TRBV and 12 to 15 TRBJ segments found across samples. COPE and FqMerger were used to merge the filtered high-quality paired reads into contigs. BLAST was used to align contigs to the IMGT TRBV, TRBD and TRBJ reference genes, and CDR3 was defined following IMGT. Any clonotype with a frequency above 0.1% was counted as a highly expanded clone. Shannon entropy was used to measure repertoire diversity, and the Gini coefficient was used to measure V-J evenness. A clonotype was considered public if more than one individual shared it. TCRdb reworked the public reads: Q25 trimming with fastp, MiXCR clone assembly, productive beta chains retained. Entries are consolidated by CDR3 protein sequence, retaining the most common genes and DNA. The V and J calls reflect TCRdb's pipeline rather than the authors' work. Recorded for this sample are 410,000 or so distinct CDR3 sequences; about 15% of them occurred a single time. The leading ten clones occupy 16% of the sample.

V and J are truncated by 3 bases and 0 bases respectively, leaving an intervening sequence of 9 bases. CDR1 MNHNS and CDR2 SASEGT were looked up in the germline V gene. Taken from cysteine to phenylalanine, the CDR3 has 15 residues. The only DNA kept is the CDR3, 45 bases in frame from the first base. This same sample was also part of a study on T cells in Graves' hyperthyroidism and ophthalmopathy. As described in the second report: Stable Graves' hyperthyroidism was defined as the absence of progression to ophthalmopathy over 18 months of follow-up. Hyperthyroidism patients were aged 18 to 65 years and newly diagnosed, with disease duration of less than 2 months. Patients with uncontrolled infections, other autoimmune diseases, pregnancy or lactation were excluded. Diagnoses were established on the basis of clinical symptoms, serum thyroxine and TRAb, thyroid ultrasound, and orbital computed tomography. The TCR CDR3 was subjected to a first round of RT-PCR using the HTBI primer set and the Qiagen OneStep RT-PCR kit. Most expanded thyroid clonotypes (frequency above 0.001) were also detected in blood, a finding suggesting that blood repertoires may reflect thyroid immune responses. A model built on a 13 V-J signature distinguished ophthalmopathy from stable hyperthyroidism, reaching over 85% sensitivity and 81.08% specificity in cross-validation and 80%/75% in testing. In validation, progression to ophthalmopathy was predicted by the model with 70.59% sensitivity and 72.22% specificity, a median of around 5.9 months before onset. To identify TCR V-J signatures that set the groups apart, the researchers used a discovery cohort of approximately 98 patients, made up of fewer than 50 with Graves' ophthalmopathy and some 60 with stable Graves' hyperthyroidism. Prospective prediction of ophthalmopathy was tested in an independent validation cohort of 18 to 20 hyperthyroidism patients and around 16 patients who later progressed to ophthalmopathy. The roughly 100 discovery patients were randomly split 7:3 into training and test sets. Thyroid tissue and blood T-cell repertoires from six Graves' hyperthyroidism patients were also compared in the study. After sampling, hyperthyroidism patients received methimazole starting at 30 mg daily, and ophthalmopathy patients received high-dose intravenous methylprednisolone. Libraries were constructed in a second round of multiplex PCR, after which size selection and purification were carried out. The libraries were sequenced on an Illumina HiSeq2000 using paired-end 100 bp reads. SOAPnuke was used to process the raw data, with reads discarded if the reads contained adapters or uncalled bases, had a mean Phred below 15, or lacked an exact constant-primer or identifier match. High-quality paired reads were merged with COPE v1.2.5, and unique nucleotide sequences were defined as clonotypes. Clonotypes were aligned to IMGT TRBV, TRBD and TRBJ reference segments using MiTCR v1.1. The analysis included only V-J combinations with a frequency above 0.0001, which together covered around 99% of the repertoires. The TCS score was defined as the ratio of F50 (clonal expansion) to E x V (chaos), calculated using BLOSUM62-based TCRdist between CDR3 peptides within each V-J. Welch's t-statistics and random forest reduced fewer than 550 V-J features to around 14, which were used in a naive Bayes classifier (R e1071). No statistical method was used to set the sample size in advance, and investigators knew the group allocation. According to the paper, TCR Vbeta CDR3 sequencing was carried out on some 130 peripheral blood samples, which came from 40 to 45 ophthalmopathy, 80 or so hyperthyroidism and about 17 progressor patients.

The sequencing here drew on peripheral blood mononuclear cells (PBMCs), taken at new diagnosis, from a patient treated with antithyroid drugs. The clonotype originates from a woman in her thirties with Graves disease. Donor details come from another sample of the same person, matched by shared clones. The rearrangement combines TRBV6-1 with TRBJ2-1; no D gene is confidently identified. The CDR3 has the sequence CASSEAFSSYNEQFF. The DNA sequence is TGTGCCAGCAGTGAGGCCTTTAGCTCCTACAATGAGCAGTTCTTC.